This T cell receptor beta chain was identified in a study of blood T cell repertoires in COVID-19. Original processing methods: Estimated nucleated cell counts came from reference gene primer amplification. Sequencing was performed with immunoSEQ multiplex PCR; in TCRdb, only in-frame clones are kept and a portion is missing. V and J calls and clone size follow that table, whereas D and trimming were derived from the DNA. The sample shows about 140,000 clones, approximately 78% of them seen only once. The V gene's germline CDR1 is SGDLS and CDR2 YYNGEE. The CDR3 spans 14 residues. The V gene end was trimmed by 5 bases and the J gene end by 4 bases; junction bases not matched to a gene: 8.

Sequencing was done on a sample of peripheral blood. The rearrangement joins TRBV9 to TRBJ1-2, with TRBD1 matching over 7 bases. This clonotype was sampled from a woman aged 80 or older with acute or convalescent COVID-19. CDR3 coding DNA: TGTGCCAGCAGTTCCACAGGGGAATCCTATGGCTACACCTTC. Translated, it gives CASSSTGESYGYTF. The full variable domain, in which reference TRBV9 and TRBJ1-2 provide the parts outside the CDR3, is DSGVTQTPKHLITATGQRVTLRCSPRSGDLSVYWYQQSLDQGLQFLIQYYNGEERAKGNILERFSAQQFPDLHSELNLSSLELGDSALYFCASSSTGESYGYTFGSGTRLTVV.